The following is a T cell receptor beta chain sequence with its context. Its target is not known. The data stem from a study of T-cell memory formation after mild COVID-19. Study conclusions and caveats: Some SARS-CoV-2-responding clones were already detected in memory before infection. Researchers could not confirm that second-wave clones peaking on day 37 targeted SARS-CoV-2. Day 15 to 85 contracting clones showed balanced CD4/CD8; day 15 to 37 expanders favored CD4+.

The TCR alpha and TCR beta cDNA libraries, bearing sample barcodes and UMIs, were generated by 5'RACE using constant-segment primers. TCRdb passed the 5' RACE reads through MiXCR, listing each CDR3 protein once. The sample lists some 450,000 distinct CDR3 sequences, approximately 20% occurring once. The germline V gene has CDR1 KGHDR and CDR2 SFDVKD. This CDR3 has 15 residues. Trimming removed 4 bases from V and 0 bases from J, with 10 bases in between. The sequence was collected from an adult woman who had mild COVID-19 (a few samples of this study predate the infection). Cell type and time point are not known. The sample consisted of PBMCs or a T cell subset sorted from them (not recorded which). The rearrangement uses TRBV24-1 and TRBJ2-3, with D maybe TRBD2 (5 bases). CDR3 sequence (DNA): TGTGCCACCAGTGAGCTCAGCGGTAGCACAGATACGCAGTATTTT. Its translation is CATSELSGSTDTQYF.